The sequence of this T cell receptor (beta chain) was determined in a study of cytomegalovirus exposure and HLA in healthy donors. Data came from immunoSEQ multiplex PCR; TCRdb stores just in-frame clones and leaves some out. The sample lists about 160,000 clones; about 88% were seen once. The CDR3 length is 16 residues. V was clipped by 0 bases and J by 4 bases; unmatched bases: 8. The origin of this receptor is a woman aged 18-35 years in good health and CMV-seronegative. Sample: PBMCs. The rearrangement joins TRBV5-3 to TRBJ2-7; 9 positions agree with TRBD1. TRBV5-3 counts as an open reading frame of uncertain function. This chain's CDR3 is CARSLALDRGGYEQYF. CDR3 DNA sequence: TGTGCCAGAAGCTTGGCCCTGGACAGGGGAGGTTACGAGCAGTACTTC.